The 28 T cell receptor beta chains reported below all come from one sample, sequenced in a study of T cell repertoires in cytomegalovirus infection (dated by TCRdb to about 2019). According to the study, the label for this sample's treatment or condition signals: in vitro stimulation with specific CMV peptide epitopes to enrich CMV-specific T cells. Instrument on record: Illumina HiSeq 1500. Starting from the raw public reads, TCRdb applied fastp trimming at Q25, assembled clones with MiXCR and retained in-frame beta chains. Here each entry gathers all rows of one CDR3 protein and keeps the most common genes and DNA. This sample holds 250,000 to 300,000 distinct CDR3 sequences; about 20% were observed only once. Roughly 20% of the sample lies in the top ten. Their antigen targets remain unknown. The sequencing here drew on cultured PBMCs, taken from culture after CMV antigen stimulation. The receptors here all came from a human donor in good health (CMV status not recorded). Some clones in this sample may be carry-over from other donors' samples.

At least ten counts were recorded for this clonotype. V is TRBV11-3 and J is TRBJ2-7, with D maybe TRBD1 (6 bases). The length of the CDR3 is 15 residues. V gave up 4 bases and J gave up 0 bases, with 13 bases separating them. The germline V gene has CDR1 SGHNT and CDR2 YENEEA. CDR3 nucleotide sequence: TGTGCCAGCAGCTCGGACAGAGGGAGCTCCTACGAGCAGTACGTC. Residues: CASSSDRGSSYEQYV.

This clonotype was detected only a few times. The CDR3, as DNA: TGTGCCAGCAGTTTATATGGGCCCGGGACTAGCACAGATACGCAGTATTTT. Its translation: CASSLYGPGTSTDTQYF. The gene calls are TRBV27 and TRBJ2-3; D perhaps matches TRBD2 (6 bases). Per the germline V gene, CDR1 is MNHEY and CDR2 is SMNVEV (reference sequence). This CDR3 is built from 17 residues. Trimming took 1 base from V and 0 from J, leaving 14 bases between them.

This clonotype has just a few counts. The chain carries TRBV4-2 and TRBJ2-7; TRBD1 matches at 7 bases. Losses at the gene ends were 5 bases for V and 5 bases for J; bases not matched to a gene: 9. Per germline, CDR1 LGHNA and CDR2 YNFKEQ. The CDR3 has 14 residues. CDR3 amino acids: CASSGPGGNDEQYF. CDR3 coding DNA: TGTGCCAGCAGCGGGCCAGGGGGTAACGACGAGCAGTACTTC.

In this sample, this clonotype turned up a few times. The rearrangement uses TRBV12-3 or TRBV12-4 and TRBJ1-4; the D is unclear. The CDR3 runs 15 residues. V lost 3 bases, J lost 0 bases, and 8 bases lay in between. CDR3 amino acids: CASSFSETTNEKLFF. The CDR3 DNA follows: TGTGCCAGCAGTTTTTCGGAGACAACTAATGAAAAACTGTTTTTT.

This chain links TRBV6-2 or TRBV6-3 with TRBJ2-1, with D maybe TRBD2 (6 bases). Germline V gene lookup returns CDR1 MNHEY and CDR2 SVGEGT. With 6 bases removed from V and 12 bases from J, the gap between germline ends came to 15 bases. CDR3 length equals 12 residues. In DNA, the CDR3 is TGTGCCAGCAGCCGACTAGTTTCCTCGCAGTTCTTC. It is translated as CASSRLVSSQFF.

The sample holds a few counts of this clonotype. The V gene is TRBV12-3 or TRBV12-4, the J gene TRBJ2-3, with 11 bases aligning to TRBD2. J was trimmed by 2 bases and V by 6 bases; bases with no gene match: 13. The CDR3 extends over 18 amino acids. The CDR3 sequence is CASRHSGTSGFYTDTQYF. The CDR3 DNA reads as TGTGCCAGCAGACACTCCGGGACTAGCGGATTTTACACAGATACGCAGTATTTT.

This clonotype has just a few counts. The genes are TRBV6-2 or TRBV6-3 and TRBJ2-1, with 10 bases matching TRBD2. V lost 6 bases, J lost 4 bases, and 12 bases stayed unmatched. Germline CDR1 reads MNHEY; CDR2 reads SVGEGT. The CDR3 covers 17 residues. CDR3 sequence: CASRFSGLAKKYNEQFF. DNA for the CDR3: TGTGCCAGCAGATTTTCGGGACTAGCGAAAAAATACAATGAGCAGTTCTTC.

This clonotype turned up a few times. The CDR3 reads CASSPNTYEQYV. Written as DNA, the CDR3 is TGTGCCAGCTCTCCGAACACCTACGAGCAGTACGTC. The chain recombines TRBV18 with TRBJ2-7, with unresolved D. Germline V gives CDR1 KGHSH, CDR2 LQKENI. CDR3 size: 12 residues. V lost 6 bases and J lost 2, with 8 bases in between.

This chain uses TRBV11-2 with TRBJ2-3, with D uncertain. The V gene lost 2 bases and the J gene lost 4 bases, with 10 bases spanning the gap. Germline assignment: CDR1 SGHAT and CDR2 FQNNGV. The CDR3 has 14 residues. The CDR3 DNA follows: TGTGCCAGCAGCTTAATCCAGGCAGCAGATACGCAGTATTTT. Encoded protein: CASSLIQAADTQYF.

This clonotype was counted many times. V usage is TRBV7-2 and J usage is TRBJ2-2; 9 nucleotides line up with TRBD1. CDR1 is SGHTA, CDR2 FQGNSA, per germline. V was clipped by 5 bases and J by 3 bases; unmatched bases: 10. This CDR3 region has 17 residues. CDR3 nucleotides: TGTGCCAGCAGCCCCCCGGGACGACAGGGGGACACCGGGGAGCTGTTTTTT. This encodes CASSPPGRQGDTGELFF.

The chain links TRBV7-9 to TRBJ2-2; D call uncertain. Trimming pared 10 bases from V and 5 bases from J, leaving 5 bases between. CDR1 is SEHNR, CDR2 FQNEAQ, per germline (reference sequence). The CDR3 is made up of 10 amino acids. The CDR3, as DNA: TGTGCCACCCGGACCGGGGAGCTGTTTTTT. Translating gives CATRTGELFF.

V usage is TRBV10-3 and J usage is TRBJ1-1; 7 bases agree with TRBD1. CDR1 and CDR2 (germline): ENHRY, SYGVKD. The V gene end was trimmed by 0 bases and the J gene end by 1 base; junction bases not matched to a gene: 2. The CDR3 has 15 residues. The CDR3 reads CAISESRTGNTEAFF. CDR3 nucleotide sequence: TGTGCCATCAGTGAGTCTCGGACAGGGAACACTGAAGCTTTCTTT.

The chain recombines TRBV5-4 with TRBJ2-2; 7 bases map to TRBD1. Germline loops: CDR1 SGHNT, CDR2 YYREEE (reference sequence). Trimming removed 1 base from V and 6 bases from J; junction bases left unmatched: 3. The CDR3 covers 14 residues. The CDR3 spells CASSLQGTAGELFF. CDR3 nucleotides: TGTGCCAGCAGCTTGCAAGGGACAGCCGGGGAGCTGTTTTTT.

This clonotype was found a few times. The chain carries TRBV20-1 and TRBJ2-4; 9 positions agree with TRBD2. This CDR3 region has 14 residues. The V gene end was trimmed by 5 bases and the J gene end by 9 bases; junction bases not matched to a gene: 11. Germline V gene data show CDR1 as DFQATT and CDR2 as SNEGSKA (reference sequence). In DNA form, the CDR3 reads TGCAGTGCTCCCCTCGGGACTAGCAGGGCCATTCAGTACTTC. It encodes CSAPLGTSRAIQYF.

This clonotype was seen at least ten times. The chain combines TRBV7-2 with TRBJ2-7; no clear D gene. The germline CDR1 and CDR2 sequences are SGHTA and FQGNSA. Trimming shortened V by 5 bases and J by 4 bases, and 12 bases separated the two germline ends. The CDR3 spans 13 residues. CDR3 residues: CASSPFSLYEQYF. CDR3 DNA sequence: TGTGCCAGCAGCCCTTTTTCCTTGTACGAGCAGTACTTC. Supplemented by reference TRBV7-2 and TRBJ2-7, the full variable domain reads GAGVSQSPSNKVTEKGKDVELRCDPISGHTALYWYRQSLGQGLEFLIYFQGNSAPDKSGLPSDRFSAERTGGSVSTLTIQRTQQEDSAVYLCASSPFSLYEQYFGPGTRLTVT.

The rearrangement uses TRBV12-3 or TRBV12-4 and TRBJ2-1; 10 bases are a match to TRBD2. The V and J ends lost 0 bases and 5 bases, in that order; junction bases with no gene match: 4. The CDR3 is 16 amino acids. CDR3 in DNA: TGTGCCAGCAGTTTAGCGCTCAGCGGGAGGGACAATGAGCAGTTCTTC. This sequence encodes CASSLALSGRDNEQFF.

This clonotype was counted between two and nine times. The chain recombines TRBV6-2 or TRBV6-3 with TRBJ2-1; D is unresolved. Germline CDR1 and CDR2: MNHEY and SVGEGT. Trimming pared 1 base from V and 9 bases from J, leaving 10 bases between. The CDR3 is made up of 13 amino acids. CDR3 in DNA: TGTGCCAGCAGTTACTGGGATCGTGGTGAGCAGTTCTTC. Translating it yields CASSYWDRGEQFF.

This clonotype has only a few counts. CDR3 in amino acids: CATSDPTNSAEGDTQYF. The CDR3 nucleotides read TGTGCCACCAGTGACCCCACAAACAGCGCCGAAGGAGATACGCAGTATTTT. V is TRBV24-1 and J is TRBJ2-3; D unclear. The CDR3 extends over 17 amino acids. Trimming pared 4 bases from V and 5 bases from J, leaving 21 bases between. CDR1 is KGHDR, CDR2 SFDVKD, per germline.

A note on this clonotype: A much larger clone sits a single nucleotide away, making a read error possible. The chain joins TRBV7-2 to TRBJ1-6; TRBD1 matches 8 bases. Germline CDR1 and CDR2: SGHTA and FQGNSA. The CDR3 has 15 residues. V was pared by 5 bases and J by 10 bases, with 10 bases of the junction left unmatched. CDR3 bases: TGTGCCAGCAGCGCACGACAGGGGCAACGCTCACCCCTCCACTTT. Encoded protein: CASSARQGQRSPLHF.

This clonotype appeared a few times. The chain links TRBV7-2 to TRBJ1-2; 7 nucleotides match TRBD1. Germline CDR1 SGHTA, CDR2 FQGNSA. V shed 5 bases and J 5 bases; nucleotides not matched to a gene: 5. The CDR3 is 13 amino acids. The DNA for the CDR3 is TGTGCCAGCAGCGAGGGGGCTGGGTATGGCTACACCTTC. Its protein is CASSEGAGYGYTF.

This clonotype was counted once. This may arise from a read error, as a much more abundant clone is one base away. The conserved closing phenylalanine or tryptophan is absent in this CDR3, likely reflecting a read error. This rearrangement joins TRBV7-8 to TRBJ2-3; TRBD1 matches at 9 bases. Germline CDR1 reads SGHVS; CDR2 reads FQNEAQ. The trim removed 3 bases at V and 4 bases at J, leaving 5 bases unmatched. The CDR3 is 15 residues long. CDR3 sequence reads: CASSFRDRVSDTQYS. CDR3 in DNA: TGTGCCAGCAGCTTCCGGGACAGGGTCTCAGATACGCAGTATTCT.

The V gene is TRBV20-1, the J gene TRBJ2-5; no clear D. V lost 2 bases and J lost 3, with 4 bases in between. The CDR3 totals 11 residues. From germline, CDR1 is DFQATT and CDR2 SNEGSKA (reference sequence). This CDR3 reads CSARIEETQYF. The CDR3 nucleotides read TGCAGTGCTAGAATTGAAGAGACCCAGTACTTC.

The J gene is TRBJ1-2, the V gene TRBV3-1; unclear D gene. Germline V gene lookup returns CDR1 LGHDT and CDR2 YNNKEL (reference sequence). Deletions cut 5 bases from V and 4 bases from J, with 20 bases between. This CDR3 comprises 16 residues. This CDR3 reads CASSSPLGRTLYGYTF. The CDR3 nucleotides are TGTGCCAGCAGCTCACCCCTCGGACGGACCCTCTATGGCTACACCTTC.

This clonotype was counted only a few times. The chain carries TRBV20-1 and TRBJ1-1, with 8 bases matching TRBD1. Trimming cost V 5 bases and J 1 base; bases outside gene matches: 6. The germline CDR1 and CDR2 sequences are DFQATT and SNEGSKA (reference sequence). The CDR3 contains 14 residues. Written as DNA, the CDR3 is TGCAGTGCTCAGGGCGGGACAGGGAACACTGAAGCTTTCTTT. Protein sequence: CSAQGGTGNTEAFF.

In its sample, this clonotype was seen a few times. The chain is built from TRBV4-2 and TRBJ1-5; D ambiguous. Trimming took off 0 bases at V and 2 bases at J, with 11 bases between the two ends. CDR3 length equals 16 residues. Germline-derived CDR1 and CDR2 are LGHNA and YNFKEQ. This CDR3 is CASSQDSGFGNQPQHF. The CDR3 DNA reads TGTGCCAGCAGCCAAGATTCCGGGTTTGGCAATCAGCCCCAGCATTTT.

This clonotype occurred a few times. CDR3 amino acids: CASSSGTGVEQYV. In DNA form, the CDR3 reads TGTGCCAGCAGTTCCGGGACAGGGGTCGAGCAGTACGTC. The rearrangement links TRBV28 to TRBJ2-7, with 10 bases matching TRBD1. The CDR3 spans 13 residues. Trimming removed 4 bases from V and 6 bases from J; junction bases left unmatched: 3. The germline CDR1 and CDR2 sequences are MDHEN and SYDVKM.

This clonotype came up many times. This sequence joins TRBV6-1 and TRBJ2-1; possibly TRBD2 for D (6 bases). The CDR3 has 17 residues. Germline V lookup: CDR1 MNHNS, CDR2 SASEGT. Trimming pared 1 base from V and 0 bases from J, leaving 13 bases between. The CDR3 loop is CASSEGGAGNSYNEQFF. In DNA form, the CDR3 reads TGTGCCAGCAGTGAAGGAGGAGCGGGTAACTCCTACAATGAGCAGTTCTTC.

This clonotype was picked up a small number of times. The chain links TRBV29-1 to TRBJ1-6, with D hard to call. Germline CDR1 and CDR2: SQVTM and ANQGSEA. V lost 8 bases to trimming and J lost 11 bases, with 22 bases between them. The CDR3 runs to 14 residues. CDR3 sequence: CSIPPRQLKTPLHF. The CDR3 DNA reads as TGCAGCATCCCGCCGAGGCAGCTGAAAACACCCCTCCACTTT. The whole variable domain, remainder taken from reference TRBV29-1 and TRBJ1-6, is SAVISQKPSRDICQRGTSLTIQCQVDSQVTMMFWYRQQPGQSLTLIATANQGSEATYESGFVIDKFPISRPNLTFSTLTVSNMSPEDSSIYLCSIPPRQLKTPLHFGNGTRLTVT.